This T cell receptor (beta chain) comes out of a study of blood T cell repertoires in COVID-19. Study in general: From the United States, Italy and Spain came samples of acute and convalescent COVID-19. T cells, B-cell-depleted T cells, or PBMCs supplied cDNA or gDNA.

In the authors' methods: Estimation of nucleated cell counts relied on the amplification of reference gene primers. This table comes from immunoSEQ multiplex PCR, and its TCRdb copy is limited to in-frame clones, with some not included. For V, J and clone size, that table is used; D and trimming come from the DNA. In the table there are 150,000 to 200,000 clones, 88% of which are singletons. CDR3 size: 14 residues. The germline gives CDR1 SQVTM, CDR2 ANQGSEA. V lost 6 bases, J lost 4 bases, and 10 bases stayed unmatched. This sequence originates from a man in his sixties with acute or convalescent COVID-19. The sequenced sample consisted of peripheral blood. The rearrangement uses TRBV29-1 and TRBJ1-1, with 8 nucleotides matching TRBD1. The CDR3 protein is CSVFIDRGGTEAFF. DNA of the CDR3: TGCAGCGTCTTCATTGACAGGGGCGGCACTGAAGCTTTCTTT. Combining the CDR3 with reference TRBV29-1 and TRBJ1-1 gives the whole variable domain SAVISQKPSRDICQRGTSLTIQCQVDSQVTMMFWYRQQPGQSLTLIATANQGSEATYESGFVIDKFPISRPNLTFSTLTVSNMSPEDSSIYLCSVFIDRGGTEAFFGQGTRLTVV.